The rows below give T cell receptor beta chains drawn from one sample of a study of cytomegalovirus exposure and HLA in healthy donors. Clones were read by immunoSEQ multiplex PCR, and TCRdb kept only the in-frame ones, dropping some. Of more than 90,000 clones listed, less than 80% are singletons. Sequencing used PBMCs. The receptor source for this set is a woman aged 50 to 60 in good health and CMV-seropositive. Both conserved end residues are part of each CDR3. D genes are given only for firm matches. Size is omitted from some rows. Given values are once, few, many or a class for expanded clones.

d_gene,v_gene,j_gene,abundance,CDR3nt,CDR3aa
TRBD1,TRBV6-5,TRBJ2-7,NA,TGTGCCAGCAGTCCAACCCGGACAGGGGGCTACGAGCAGTACTTC,CASSPTRTGGYEQYF
TRBD1,TRBV27,TRBJ2-7,NA,TGTGCCAGCAGGGAAGGGACAGGGGGCGGGTACGAGCAGTACTTC,CASREGTGGGYEQYF
NA,TRBV7-9,TRBJ2-3,NA,TGTGCCAGCAGCTTCGCTCTAGCGCCCACAGATACGCAGTATTTT,CASSFALAPTDTQYF
TRBD1,TRBV5-1,TRBJ2-5,NA,TGCGCCAGCAGCTTATCAGGGGGAAGAGGAGAGACCCAGTACTTC,CASSLSGGRGETQYF
TRBD1,TRBV5-4,TRBJ2-1,NA,TGTGCCAGCAGCTTAACAGGGGGCAATGAGCAGTTCTTC,CASSLTGGNEQFF
NA,TRBV2,TRBJ1-4,NA,TGTGCCAGCAGTGAACGGAGTTTATCTAATGAAAAACTGTTTTTT,CASSERSLSNEKLFF
NA,TRBV28,TRBJ2-7,NA,TGTGCCAGCAGTTTACGGGGCGGGATATACGAGCAGTACTTC,CASSLRGGIYEQYF
NA,TRBV5-1,TRBJ1-1,NA,TGCGCCAGCAGCATGAACAGGGAGAACACTGAAGCTTTCTTT,CASSMNRENTEAFF
NA,TRBV9,TRBJ1-4,NA,TGTGCCAGCAGCCTGGACAGCCTTAATGAAAAACTGTTTTTT,CASSLDSLNEKLFF
NA,TRBV4-1,TRBJ1-2,NA,TGCGCCAGCAGCCGCTTCATAGGGGACTATGGCTACACCTTC,CASSRFIGDYGYTF
NA,TRBV19,TRBJ1-6,NA,TGTGCCAGTAGTTTAGGGCACCTAGACGGGGGAAACTCCTATAATTCACCCCTCCACTTT,CASSLGHLDGGNSYNSPLHF
TRBD1,TRBV9,TRBJ1-1,few,TGTGCCAGCAGCGCAGACGGGACAGGGAGAACTGAAGCTTTCTTT,CASSADGTGRTEAFF
TRBD2,TRBV7-6,TRBJ2-1,NA,TGTGCCAGCAGCTTAGGGCGCGGGAGCGGGAATGAGCAGTTCTTC,CASSLGRGSGNEQFF